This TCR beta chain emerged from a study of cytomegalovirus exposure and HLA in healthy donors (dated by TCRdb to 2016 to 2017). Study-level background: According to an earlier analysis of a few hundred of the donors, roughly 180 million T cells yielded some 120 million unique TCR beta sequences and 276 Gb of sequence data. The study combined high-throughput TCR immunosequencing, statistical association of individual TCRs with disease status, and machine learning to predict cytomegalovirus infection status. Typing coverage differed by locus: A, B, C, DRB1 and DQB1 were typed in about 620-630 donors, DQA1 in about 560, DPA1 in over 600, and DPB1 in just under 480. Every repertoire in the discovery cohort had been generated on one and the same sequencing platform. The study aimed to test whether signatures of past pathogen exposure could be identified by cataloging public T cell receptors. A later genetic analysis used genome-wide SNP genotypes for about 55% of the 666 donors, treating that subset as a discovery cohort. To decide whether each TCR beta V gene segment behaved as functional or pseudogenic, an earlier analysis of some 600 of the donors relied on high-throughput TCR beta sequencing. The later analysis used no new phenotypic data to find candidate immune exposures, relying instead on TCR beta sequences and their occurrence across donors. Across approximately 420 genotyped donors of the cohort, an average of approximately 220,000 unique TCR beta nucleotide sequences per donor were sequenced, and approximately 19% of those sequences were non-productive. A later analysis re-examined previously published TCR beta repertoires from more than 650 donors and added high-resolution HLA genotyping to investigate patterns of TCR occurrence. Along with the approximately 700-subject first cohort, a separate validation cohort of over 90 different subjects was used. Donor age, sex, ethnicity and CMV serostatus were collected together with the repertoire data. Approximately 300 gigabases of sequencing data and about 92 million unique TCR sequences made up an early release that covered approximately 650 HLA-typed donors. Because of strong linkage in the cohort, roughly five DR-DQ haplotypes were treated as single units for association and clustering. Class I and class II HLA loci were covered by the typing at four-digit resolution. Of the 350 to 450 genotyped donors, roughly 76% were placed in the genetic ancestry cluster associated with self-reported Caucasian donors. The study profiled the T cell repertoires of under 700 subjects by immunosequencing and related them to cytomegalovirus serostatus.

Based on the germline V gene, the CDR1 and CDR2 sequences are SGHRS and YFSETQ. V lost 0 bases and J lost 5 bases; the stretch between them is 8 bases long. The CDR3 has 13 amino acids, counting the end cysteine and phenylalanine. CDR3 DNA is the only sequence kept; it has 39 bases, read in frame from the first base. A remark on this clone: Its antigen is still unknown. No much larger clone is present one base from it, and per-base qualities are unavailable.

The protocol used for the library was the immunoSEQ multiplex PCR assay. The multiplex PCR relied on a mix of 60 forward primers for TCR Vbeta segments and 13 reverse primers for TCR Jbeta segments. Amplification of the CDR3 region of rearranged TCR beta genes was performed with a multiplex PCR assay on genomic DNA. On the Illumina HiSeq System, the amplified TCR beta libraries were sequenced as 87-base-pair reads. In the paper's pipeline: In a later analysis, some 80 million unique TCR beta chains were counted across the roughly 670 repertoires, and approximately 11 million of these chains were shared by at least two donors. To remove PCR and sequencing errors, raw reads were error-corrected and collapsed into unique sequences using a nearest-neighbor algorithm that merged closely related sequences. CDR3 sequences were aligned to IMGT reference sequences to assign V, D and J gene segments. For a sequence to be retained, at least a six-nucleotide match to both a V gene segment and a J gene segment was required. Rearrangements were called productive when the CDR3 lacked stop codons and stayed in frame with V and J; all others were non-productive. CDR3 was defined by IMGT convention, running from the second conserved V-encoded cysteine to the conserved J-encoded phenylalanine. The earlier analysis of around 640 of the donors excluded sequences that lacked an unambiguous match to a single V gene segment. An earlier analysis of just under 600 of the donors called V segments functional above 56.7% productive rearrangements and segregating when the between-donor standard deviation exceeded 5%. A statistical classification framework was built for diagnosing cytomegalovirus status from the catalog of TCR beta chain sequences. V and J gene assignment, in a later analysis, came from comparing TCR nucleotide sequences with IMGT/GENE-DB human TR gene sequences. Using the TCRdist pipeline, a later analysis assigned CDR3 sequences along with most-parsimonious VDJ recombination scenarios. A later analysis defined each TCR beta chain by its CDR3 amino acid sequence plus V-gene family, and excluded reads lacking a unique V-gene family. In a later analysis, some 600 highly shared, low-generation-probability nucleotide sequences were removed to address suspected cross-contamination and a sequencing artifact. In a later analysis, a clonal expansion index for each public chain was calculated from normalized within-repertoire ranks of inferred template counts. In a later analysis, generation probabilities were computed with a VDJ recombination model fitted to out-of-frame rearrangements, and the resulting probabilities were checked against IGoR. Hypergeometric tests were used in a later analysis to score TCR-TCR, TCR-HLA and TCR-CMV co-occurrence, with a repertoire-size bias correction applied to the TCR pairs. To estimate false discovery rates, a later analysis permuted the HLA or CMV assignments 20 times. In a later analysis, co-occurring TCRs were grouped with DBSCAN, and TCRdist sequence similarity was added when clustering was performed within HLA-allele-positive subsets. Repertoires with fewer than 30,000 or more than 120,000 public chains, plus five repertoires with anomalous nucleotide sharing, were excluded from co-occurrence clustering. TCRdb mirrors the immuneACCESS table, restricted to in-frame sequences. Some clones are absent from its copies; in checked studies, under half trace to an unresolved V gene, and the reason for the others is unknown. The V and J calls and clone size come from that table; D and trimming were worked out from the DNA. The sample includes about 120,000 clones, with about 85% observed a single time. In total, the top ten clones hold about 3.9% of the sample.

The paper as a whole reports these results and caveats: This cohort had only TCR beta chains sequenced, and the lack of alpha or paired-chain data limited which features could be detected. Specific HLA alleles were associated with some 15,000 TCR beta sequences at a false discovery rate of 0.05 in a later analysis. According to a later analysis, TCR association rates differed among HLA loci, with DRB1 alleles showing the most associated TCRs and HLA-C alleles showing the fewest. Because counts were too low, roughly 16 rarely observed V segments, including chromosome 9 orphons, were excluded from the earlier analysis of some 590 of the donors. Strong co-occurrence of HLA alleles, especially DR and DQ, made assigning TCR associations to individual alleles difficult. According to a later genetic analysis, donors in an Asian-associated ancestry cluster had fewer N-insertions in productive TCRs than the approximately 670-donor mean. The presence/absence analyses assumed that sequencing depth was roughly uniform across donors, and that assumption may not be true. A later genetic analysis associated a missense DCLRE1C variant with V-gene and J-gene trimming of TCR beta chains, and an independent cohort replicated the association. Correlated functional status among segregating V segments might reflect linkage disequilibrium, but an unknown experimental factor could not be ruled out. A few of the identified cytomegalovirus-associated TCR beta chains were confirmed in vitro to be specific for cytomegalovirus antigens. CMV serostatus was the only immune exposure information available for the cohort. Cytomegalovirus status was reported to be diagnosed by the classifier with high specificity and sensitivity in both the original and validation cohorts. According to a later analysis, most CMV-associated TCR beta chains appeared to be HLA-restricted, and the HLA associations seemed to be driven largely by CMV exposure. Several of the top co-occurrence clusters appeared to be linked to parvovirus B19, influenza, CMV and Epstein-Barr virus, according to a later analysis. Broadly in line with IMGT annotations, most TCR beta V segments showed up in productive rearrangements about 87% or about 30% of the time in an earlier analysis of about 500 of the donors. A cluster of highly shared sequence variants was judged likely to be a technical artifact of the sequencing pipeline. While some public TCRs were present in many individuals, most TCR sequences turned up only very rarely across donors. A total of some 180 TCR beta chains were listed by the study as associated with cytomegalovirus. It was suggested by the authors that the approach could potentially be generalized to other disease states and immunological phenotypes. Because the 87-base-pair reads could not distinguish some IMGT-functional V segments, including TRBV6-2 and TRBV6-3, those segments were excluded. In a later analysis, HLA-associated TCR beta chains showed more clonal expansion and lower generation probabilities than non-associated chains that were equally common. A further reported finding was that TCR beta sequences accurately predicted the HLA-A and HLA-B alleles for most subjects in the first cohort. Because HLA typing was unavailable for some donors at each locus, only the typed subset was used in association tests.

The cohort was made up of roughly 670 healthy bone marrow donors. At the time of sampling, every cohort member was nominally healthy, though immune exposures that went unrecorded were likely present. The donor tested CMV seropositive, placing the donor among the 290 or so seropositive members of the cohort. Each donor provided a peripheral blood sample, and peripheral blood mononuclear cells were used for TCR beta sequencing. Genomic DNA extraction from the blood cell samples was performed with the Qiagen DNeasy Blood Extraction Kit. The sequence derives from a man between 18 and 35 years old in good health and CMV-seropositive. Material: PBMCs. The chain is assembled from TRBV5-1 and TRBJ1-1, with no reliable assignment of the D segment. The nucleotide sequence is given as TGCGCCAGCAGCTTGGGGCGGGGTACTGAAGCTTTCTTT. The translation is CASSLGRGTEAFF. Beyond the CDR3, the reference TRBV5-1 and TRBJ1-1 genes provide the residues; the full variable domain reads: KAGVTQTPRYLIKTRGQQVTLSCSPISGHRSVSWYQQTPGQGLQFLFEYFSETQRNKGNFPGRFSGRQFSNSRSEMNVSTLELGDSALYLCASSLGRGTEAFFGQGTRLTVV.